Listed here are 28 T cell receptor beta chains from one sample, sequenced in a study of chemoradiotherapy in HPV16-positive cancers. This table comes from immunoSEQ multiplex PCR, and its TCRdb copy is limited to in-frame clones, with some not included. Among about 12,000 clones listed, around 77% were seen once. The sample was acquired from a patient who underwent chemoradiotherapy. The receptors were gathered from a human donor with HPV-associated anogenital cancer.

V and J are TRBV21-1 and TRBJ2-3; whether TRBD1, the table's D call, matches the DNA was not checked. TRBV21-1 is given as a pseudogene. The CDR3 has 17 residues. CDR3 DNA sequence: TGTGCCAGCAGCAAAAGACACTGCCTTCGTGGCACAGATACGCAGTATTTT. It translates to CASSKRHCLRGTDTQYF.

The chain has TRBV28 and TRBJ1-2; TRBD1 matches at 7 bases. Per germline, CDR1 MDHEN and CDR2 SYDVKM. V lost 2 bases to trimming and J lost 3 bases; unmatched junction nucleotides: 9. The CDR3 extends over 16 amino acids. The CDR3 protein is CASSLIGDSLYYGYTF. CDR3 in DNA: TGTGCCAGCAGTTTAATAGGGGACAGTCTTTACTATGGCTACACCTTC.

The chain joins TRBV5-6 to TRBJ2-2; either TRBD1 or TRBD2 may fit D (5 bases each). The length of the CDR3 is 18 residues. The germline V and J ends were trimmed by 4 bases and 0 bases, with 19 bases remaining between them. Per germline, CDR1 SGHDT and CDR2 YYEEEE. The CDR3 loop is CASSGFRDGPPNTGELFF. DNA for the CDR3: TGTGCCAGCAGCGGATTCCGGGACGGACCCCCGAACACCGGGGAGCTGTTTTTT. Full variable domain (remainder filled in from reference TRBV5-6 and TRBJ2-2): DAGVTQSPTHLIKTRGQQVTLRCSPKSGHDTVSWYQQALGQGPQFIFQYYEEEERQRGNFPDRFSGHQFPNYSSELNVNALLLGDSALYLCASSGFRDGPPNTGELFFGEGSRLTVL.

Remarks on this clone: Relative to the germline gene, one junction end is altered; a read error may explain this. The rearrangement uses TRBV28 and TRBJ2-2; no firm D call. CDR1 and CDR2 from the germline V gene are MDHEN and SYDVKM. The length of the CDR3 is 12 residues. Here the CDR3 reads CASRARPGELFF. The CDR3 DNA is TGTGCCAGCAGGGCGCGGCCCGGAGAGCTGTTTTTT.

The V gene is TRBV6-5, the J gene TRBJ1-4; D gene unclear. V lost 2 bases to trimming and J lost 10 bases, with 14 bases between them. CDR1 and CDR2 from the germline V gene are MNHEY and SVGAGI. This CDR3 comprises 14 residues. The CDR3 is CASSYDRESRKLFF. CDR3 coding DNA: TGTGCCAGCAGTTACGACCGGGAATCGCGAAAACTGTTTTTT.

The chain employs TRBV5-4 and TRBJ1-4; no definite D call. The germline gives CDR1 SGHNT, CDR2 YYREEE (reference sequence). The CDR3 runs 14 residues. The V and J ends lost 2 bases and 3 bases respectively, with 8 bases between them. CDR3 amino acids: CASSLEGPNEKLFF. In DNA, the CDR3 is TGTGCCAGCAGCTTAGAGGGTCCTAATGAAAAACTGTTTTTT.

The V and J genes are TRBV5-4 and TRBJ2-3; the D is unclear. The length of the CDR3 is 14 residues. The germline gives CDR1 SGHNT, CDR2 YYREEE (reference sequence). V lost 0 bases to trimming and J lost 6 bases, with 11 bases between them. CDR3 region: CASSLVGSGDTQYF. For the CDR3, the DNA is TGTGCCAGCAGCTTGGTAGGAAGTGGGGATACGCAGTATTTT.

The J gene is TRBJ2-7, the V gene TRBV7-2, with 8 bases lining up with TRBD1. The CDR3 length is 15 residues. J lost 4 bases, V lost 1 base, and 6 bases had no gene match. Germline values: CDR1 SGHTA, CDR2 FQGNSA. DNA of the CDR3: TGTGCCAGCAGCTTAGGCCAGGGGGCAGGATACGAGCAGTACTTC. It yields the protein CASSLGQGAGYEQYF.

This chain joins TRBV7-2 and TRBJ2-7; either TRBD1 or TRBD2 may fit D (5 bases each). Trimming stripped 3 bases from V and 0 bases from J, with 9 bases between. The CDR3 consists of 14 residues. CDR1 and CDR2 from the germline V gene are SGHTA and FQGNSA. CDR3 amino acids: CASSLWGSSYEQYF. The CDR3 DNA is TGTGCCAGCAGCTTGTGGGGGAGCTCCTACGAGCAGTACTTC.

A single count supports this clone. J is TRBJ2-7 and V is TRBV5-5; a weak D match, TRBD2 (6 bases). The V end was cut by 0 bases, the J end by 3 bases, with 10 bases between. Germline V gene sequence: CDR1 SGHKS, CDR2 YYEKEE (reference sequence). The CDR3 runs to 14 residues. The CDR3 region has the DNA TGTGCCAGCAGCTTGGGAGGCGGGAACTACGAGCAGTACTTC. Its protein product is CASSLGGGNYEQYF. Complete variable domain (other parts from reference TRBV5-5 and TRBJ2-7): DAGVTQSPTHLIKTRGQQVTLRCSPISGHKSVSWYQQVLGQGPQFIFQYYEKEERGRGNFPDRFSARQFPNYSSELNVNALLLGDSALYLCASSLGGGNYEQYFGPGTRLTVT.

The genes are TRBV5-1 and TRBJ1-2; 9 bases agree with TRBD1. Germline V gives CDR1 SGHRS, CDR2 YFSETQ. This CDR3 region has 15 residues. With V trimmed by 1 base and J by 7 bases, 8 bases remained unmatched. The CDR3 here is CASSLSTGGNAGYTF. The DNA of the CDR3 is TGCGCCAGCAGCTTGTCGACAGGGGGAAATGCTGGCTACACCTTC. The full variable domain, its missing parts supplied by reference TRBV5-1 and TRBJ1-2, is KAGVTQTPRYLIKTRGQQVTLSCSPISGHRSVSWYQQTPGQGLQFLFEYFSETQRNKGNFPGRFSGRQFSNSRSEMNVSTLELGDSALYLCASSLSTGGNAGYTFGSGTRLTVV.

DNA of the CDR3: TGTGCCAGCTTTTGTTACCCAGGAAAGACCTATGGCTACACCTTC. This translates into CASFCYPGKTYGYTF. The chain links TRBV5-4 to TRBJ1-2; D is unresolved. The CDR3 length is 15 residues. Germline CDR1 SGHNT, CDR2 YYREEE (reference sequence). Trimming removed 7 bases from V and 4 bases from J, with 20 bases in between.

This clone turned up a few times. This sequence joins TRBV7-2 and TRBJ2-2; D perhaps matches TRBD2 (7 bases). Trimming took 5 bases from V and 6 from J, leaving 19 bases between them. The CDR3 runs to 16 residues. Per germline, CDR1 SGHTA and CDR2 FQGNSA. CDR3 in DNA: TGTGCCAGCAGCCGTTCCGGGGGGCTCGCCGCCGGGGAGCTGTTTTTT. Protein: CASSRSGGLAAGELFF.

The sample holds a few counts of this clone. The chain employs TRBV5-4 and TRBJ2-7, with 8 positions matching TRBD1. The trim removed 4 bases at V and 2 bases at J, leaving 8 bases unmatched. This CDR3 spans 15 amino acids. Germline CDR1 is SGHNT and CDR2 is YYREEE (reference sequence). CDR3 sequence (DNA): TGTGCCAGCAGCGGGCGGGACAGGACGACCTACGAGCAGTACTTC. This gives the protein CASSGRDRTTYEQYF.

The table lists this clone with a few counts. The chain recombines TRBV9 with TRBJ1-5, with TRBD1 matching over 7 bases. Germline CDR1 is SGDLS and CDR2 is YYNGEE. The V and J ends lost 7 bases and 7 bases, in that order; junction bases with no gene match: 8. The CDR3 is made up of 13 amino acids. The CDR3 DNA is TGTGCCAGCTCGACAGGGATTGGGCAGCCCCAGCATTTT. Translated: CASSTGIGQPQHF.

The CDR3 DNA reads as TGTGCCAGCAGCCCCAAGGGGGACCGCTTTAATGAAAAACTGTTTTTT. Its protein product is CASSPKGDRFNEKLFF. J is TRBJ1-4 and V is TRBV11-3; D may be TRBD1 (6 bases). From germline, CDR1 is SGHNT and CDR2 YENEEA. The CDR3 extends over 16 amino acids. The germline V and J ends were trimmed by 5 bases and 4 bases, with 17 bases remaining between them. The entire variable domain, with the rest obtained from reference TRBV11-3 and TRBJ1-4, is as follows: EAGVVQSPRYKIIEKKQPVAFWCNPISGHNTLYWYLQNLGQGPELLIRYENEEAVDDSQLPKDRFSAERLKGVDSTLKIQPAELGDSAVYLCASSPKGDRFNEKLFFGSGTQLSVL.

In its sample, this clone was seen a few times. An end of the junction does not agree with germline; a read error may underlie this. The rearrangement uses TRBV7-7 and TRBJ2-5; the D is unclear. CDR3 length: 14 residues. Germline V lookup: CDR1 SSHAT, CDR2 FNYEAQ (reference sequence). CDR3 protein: CASSASVRVQTQYF. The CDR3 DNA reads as TGTGCTAGCAGCGCCTCCGTACGGGTACAGACCCAGTACTTC.

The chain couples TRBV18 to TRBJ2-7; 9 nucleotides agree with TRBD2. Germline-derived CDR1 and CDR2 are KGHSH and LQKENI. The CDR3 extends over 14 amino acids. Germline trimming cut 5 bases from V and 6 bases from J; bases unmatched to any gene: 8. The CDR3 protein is CASSSAGGQFEQYF. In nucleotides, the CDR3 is TGTGCCAGCTCAAGTGCGGGGGGGCAATTCGAGCAGTACTTC.

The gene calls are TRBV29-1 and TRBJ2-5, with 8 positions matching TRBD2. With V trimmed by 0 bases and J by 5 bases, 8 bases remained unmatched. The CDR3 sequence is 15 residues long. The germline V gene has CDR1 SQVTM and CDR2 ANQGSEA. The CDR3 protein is CSVEDPQRGWETQYF. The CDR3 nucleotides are TGCAGCGTTGAAGATCCCCAGCGGGGGTGGGAGACCCAGTACTTC.

The CDR3 DNA sequence: TGTGCCAGCAGTGAACGGACTAGCGGCAATGAGCAGTTCTTC. Its translation: CASSERTSGNEQFF. The rearrangement links TRBV6-4 to TRBJ2-1, with 10 nucleotides matching TRBD2. This CDR3 region has 14 residues. Per the germline V gene, CDR1 is MRHNA and CDR2 is SNTAGT. After removal of 3 bases from V and 6 bases from J, the junction contained 2 bases not matched to a gene.

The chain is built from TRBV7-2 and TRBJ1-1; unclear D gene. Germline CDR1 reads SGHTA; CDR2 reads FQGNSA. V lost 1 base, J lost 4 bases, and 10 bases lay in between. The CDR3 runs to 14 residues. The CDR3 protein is CASSLGHLLTEAFF. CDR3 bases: TGTGCCAGCAGCTTAGGACACCTACTCACTGAAGCTTTCTTT. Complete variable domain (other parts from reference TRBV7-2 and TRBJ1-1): GAGVSQSPSNKVTEKGKDVELRCDPISGHTALYWYRQSLGQGLEFLIYFQGNSAPDKSGLPSDRFSAERTGGSVSTLTIQRTQQEDSAVYLCASSLGHLLTEAFFGQGTRLTVV.

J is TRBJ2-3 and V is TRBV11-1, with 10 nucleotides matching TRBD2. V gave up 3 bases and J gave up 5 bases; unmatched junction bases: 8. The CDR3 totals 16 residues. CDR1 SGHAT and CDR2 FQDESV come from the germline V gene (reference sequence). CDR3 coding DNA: TGTGCCAGCAGCTTTTCTAGCGGGGGTGGTTTAGATACGCAGTATTTT. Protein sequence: CASSFSSGGGLDTQYF.

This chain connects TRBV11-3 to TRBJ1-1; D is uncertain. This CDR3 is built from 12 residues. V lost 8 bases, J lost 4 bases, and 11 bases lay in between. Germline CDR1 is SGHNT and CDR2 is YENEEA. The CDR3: CASGREGTEAFF. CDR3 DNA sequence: TGTGCCAGCGGAAGGGAGGGCACTGAAGCTTTCTTT. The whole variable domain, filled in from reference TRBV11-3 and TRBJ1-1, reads EAGVVQSPRYKIIEKKQPVAFWCNPISGHNTLYWYLQNLGQGPELLIRYENEEAVDDSQLPKDRFSAERLKGVDSTLKIQPAELGDSAVYLCASGREGTEAFFGQGTRLTVV.

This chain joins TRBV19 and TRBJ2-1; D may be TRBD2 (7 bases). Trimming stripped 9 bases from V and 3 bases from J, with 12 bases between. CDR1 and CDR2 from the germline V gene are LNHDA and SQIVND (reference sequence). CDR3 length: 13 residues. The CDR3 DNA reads TGTGCCAGCGCGGGGGCCCTCTACAATGAGCAGTTCTTC. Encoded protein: CASAGALYNEQFF. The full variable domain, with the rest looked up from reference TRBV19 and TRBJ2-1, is DGGITQSPKYLFRKEGQNVTLSCEQNLNHDAMYWYRQDPGQGLRLIYYSQIVNDFQKGDIAEGYSVSREKKESFPLTVTSAQKNPTAFYLCASAGALYNEQFFGPGTRLTVL.

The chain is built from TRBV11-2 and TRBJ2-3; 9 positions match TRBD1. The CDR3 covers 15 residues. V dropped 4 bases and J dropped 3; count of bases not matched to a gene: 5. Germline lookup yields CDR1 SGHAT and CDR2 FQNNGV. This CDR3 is CASSSWTGATDTQYF. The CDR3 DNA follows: TGTGCCAGCAGCTCGTGGACAGGGGCGACAGATACGCAGTATTTT.

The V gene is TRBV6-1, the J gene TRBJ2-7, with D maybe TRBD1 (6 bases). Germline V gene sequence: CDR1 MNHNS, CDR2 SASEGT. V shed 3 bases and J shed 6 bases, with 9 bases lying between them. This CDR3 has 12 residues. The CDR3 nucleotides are TGTGCCAGCAGTGACAGGGGCCGCGAGCAGTACTTC. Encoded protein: CASSDRGREQYF.

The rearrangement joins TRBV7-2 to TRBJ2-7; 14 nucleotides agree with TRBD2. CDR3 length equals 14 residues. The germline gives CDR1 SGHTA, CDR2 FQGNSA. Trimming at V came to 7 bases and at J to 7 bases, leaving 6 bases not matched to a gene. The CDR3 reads CASTLGTSGGEQYF. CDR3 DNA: TGTGCCAGCACCCTAGGGACTAGCGGGGGTGAGCAGTACTTC. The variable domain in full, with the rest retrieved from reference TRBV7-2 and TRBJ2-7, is GAGVSQSPSNKVTEKGKDVELRCDPISGHTALYWYRQSLGQGLEFLIYFQGNSAPDKSGLPSDRFSAERTGGSVSTLTIQRTQQEDSAVYLCASTLGTSGGEQYFGPGTRLTVT.

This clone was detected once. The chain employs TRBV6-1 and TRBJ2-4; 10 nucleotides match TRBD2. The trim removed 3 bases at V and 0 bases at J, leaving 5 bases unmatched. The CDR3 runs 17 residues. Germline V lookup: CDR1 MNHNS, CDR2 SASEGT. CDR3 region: CASSEGLATIAKNIQYF. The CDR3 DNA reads TGTGCCAGCAGTGAGGGACTAGCGACAATAGCCAAAAACATTCAGTACTTC.